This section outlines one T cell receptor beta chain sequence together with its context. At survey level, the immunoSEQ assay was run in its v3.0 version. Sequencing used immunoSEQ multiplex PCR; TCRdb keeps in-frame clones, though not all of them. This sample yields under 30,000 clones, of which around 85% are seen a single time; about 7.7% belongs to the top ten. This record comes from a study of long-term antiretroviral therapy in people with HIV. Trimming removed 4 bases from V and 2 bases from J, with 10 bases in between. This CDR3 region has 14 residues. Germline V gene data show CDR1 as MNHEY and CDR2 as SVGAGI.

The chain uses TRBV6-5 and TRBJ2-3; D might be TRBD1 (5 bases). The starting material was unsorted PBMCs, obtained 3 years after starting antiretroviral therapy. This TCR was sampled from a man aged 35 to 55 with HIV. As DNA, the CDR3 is TGTGCCAGCAGTTGGCAGGGAAACACAGATACGCAGTATTTT. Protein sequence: CASSWQGNTDTQYF.